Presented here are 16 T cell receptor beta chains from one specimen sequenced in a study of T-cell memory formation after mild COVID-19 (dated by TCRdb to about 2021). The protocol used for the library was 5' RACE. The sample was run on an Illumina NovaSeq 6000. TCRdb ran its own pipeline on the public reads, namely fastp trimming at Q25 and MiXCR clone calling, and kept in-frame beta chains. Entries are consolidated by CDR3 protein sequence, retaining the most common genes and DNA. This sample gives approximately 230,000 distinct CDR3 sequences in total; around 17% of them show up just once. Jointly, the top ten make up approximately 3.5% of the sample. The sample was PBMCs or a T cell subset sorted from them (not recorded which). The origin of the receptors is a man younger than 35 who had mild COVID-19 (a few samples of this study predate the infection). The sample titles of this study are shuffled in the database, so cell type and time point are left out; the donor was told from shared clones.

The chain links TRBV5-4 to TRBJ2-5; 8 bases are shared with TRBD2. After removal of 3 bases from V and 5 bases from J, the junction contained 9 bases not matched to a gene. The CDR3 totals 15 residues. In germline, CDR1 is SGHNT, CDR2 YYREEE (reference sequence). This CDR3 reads CASSSSGGGVETQYF. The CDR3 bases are TGTGCCAGCAGCTCCTCGGGGGGGGGTGTTGAGACCCAGTACTTC.

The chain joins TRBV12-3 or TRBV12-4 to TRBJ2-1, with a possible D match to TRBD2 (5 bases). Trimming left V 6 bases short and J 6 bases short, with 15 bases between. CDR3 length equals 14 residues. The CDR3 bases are TGTGCCAGCAGCCCCATGCGGGCAATCAATGAGCAGTTCTTC. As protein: CASSPMRAINEQFF.

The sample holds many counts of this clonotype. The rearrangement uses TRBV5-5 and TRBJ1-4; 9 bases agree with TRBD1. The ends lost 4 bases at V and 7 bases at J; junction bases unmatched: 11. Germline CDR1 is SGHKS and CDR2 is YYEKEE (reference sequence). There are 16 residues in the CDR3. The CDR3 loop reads CASSLLTGGKGEKLFF. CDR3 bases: TGTGCCAGCAGCCTCCTTACAGGGGGCAAGGGTGAAAAACTGTTTTTT. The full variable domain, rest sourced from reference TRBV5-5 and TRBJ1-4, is DAGVTQSPTHLIKTRGQQVTLRCSPISGHKSVSWYQQVLGQGPQFIFQYYEKEERGRGNFPDRFSARQFPNYSSELNVNALLLGDSALYLCASSLLTGGKGEKLFFGSGTQLSVL.

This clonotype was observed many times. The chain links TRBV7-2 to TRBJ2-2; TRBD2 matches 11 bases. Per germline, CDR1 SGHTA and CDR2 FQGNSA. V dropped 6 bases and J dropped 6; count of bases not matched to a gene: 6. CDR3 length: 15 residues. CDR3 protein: CASSYNSGGAGELFF. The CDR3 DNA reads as TGTGCCAGCAGTTACAATAGCGGGGGGGCCGGGGAGCTGTTTTTT.

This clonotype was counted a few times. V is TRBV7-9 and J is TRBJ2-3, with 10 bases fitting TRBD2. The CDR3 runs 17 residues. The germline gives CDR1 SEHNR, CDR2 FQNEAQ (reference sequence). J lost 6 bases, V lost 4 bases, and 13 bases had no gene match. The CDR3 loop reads CASSSRRTSGGADTQYF. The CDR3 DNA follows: TGTGCCAGCAGCTCGCGAAGAACGAGCGGGGGGGCCGATACGCAGTATTTT.

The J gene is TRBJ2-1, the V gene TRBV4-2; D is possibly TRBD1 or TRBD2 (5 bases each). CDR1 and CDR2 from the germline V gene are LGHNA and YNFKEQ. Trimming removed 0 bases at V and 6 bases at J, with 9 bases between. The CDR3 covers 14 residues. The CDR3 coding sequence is TGTGCCAGCAGCCAAGATAAGGGACGCAATGAGCAGTTCTTC. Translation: CASSQDKGRNEQFF.

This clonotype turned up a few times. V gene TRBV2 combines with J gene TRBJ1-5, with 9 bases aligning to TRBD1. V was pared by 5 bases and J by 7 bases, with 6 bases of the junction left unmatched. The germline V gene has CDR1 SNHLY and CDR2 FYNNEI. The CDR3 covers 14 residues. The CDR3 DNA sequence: TGTGCCAGCAGTAGGGGGACAGGGCGGCAGCCCCAGCATTTT. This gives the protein CASSRGTGRQPQHF. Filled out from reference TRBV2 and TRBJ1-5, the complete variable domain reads EPEVTQTPSHQVTQMGQEVILRCVPISNHLYFYWYRQILGQKVEFLVSFYNNEISEKSEIFDDQFSVERPDGSNFTLKIRSTKLEDSAMYFCASSRGTGRQPQHFGDGTRLSIL.

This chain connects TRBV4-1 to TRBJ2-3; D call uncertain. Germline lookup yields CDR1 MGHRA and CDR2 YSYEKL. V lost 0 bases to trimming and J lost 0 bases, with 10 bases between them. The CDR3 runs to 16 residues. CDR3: CASSQEHYPSTDTQYF. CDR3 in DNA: TGCGCCAGCAGCCAAGAACACTACCCTAGCACAGATACGCAGTATTTT.

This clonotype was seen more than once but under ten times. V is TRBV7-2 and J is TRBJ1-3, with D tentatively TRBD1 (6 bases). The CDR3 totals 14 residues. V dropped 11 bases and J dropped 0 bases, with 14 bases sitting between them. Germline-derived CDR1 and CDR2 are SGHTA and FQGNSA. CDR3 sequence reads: CASRTAPSGNTIYF. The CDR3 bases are TGTGCCTCCCGGACAGCACCCTCTGGAAACACCATATATTTT.

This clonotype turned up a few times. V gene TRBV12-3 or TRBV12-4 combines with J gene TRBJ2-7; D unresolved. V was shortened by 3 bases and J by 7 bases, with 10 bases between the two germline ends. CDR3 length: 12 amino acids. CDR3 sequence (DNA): TGTGCCAGCAGTTTCGACTGGGGAGAGCAGTACGTC. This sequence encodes CASSFDWGEQYV.

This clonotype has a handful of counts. CDR3 region: CASSRRGNYNEQFF. Written as DNA, the CDR3 is TGTGCCAGCAGCAGAAGGGGGAACTACAATGAGCAGTTCTTC. The J gene is TRBJ2-1, the V gene TRBV7-3, with D possibly being TRBD1 (6 bases). The CDR3 spans 14 residues. V was cut by 5 bases and J by 3 bases, with 11 bases left in between. Germline loops: CDR1 SGHTA, CDR2 FQGTGA.

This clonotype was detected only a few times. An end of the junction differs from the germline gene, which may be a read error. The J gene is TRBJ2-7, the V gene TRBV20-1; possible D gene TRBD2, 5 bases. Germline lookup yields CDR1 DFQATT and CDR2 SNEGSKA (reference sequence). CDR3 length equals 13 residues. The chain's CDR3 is CSARRPLSYEQYF. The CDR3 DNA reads TGCAGCGCTAGGAGGCCCCTCTCCTACGAGCAGTACTTC.

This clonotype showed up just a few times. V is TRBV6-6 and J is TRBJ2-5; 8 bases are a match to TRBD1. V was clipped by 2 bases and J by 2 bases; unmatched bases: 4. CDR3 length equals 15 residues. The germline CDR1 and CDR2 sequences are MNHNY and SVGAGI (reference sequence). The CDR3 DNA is TGTGCCAGCAGTTACACCGGGACAGGTCAAGAGACCCAGTACTTC. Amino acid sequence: CASSYTGTGQETQYF.

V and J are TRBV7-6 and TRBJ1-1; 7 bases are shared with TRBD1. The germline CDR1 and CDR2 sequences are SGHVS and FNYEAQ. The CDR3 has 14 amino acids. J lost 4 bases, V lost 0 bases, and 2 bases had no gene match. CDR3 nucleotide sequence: TGTGCCAGCAGCTTAGCCCGACAGGGCACTGAAGCTTTCTTT. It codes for CASSLARQGTEAFF.

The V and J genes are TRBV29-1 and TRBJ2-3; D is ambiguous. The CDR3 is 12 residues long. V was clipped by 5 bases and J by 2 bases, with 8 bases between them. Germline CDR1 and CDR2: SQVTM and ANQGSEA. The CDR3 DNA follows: TGCAGCGTTAGGTGGGACACAGATACGCAGTATTTT. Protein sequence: CSVRWDTDTQYF.

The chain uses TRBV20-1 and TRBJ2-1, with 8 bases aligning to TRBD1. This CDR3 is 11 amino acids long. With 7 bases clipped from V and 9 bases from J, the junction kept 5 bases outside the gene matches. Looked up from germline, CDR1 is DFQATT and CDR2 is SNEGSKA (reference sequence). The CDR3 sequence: CSGQGASEQFF. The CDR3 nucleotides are TGCAGTGGGCAGGGGGCGTCTGAGCAGTTCTTC.